This TCR beta chain stems from a study of beta chain features in type 1 diabetes. Points from the study as a whole: In comparison with healthy donors, patients had naive, central memory and Treg TCRB repertoires that appeared more similar. Within each of all four CD4+ subsets, Type 1 diabetes patients had TCRB CDR3s that were moderately but significantly shorter.

Note on this clone: Its antigen is unidentified.

Since all of the isolated RNA was reverse transcribed, expressed TCRB transcripts were what got sequenced. TCRdb's copy holds only in-frame clones and misses some; the assay was immunoSEQ multiplex PCR. The sample has hundreds of thousands of clones, more than 65% seen once. The CDR3 sequence is 15 residues long. With 6 bases clipped from V and 4 bases from J, the junction kept 10 bases outside the gene matches. Germline assignment: CDR1 ENHRY and CDR2 SYGVKD. The TCR was taken from a man aged 25 to 40 in good health. The chain is built from TRBV10-3 and TRBJ2-7; 9 bases line up with TRBD1. Specimen: naive CD4+ T cells from blood. This CDR3 is CAISDFGQGKYEQYF. CDR3 DNA: TGTGCCATCAGCGATTTCGGACAGGGGAAGTACGAGCAGTACTTC.